Sequencing of this T cell receptor (beta chain) was carried out in a study of shared clonotypes between healthy human individuals. Study details: For every donor, three CD4 naive, three CD4 memory, two CD8 naive and one CD8 memory plates were used. Study results and caveats: Naive CD4 clonotype sharing across a handful of donors was around 5.5%.

Data came from immunoSEQ multiplex PCR; TCRdb stores just in-frame clones and leaves some out. The sample carries about a million clones, more than 75% recorded once. V was pared by 3 bases and J by 6 bases, with 16 bases between. Per germline, CDR1 SGHNT and CDR2 YYREEE (reference sequence). This CDR3 spans 14 amino acids. Concerning this clone: No antigen is known for it.

The chain is built from TRBV5-4 and TRBJ2-7; D is unclear. Material for sequencing was memory CD4+ T cells sorted from blood. The sample's subset: CD45RA-negative fraction. The source of this sequence is a man aged 18 to 30 in good health. The CDR3 loop is CASSSVEVICEQYF. DNA of the CDR3: TGTGCCAGCAGCTCAGTAGAGGTAATCTGCGAGCAGTACTTC.